This T cell receptor beta chain stems from a study of blood T cell repertoires in COVID-19. Study details: Specimens from acute and convalescent COVID-19 originated in the United States, Italy and Spain.

In the original analysis: Scientists estimated how many nucleated cells there were by amplifying reference gene primers. Clones were read by immunoSEQ multiplex PCR, and TCRdb kept only the in-frame ones, dropping some. V and J calls and clone size are copied from that table; D and trimming were computed from the DNA. The sample records about 270,000 clones, 88% being singletons. The J segment lost 5 bases and the V segment lost 0 bases, leaving 1 base of the junction unmatched. The CDR3 length is 13 residues. Per germline, CDR1 LNHNV and CDR2 YYDKDF (reference sequence). The clonotype originates from a man in his fifties or sixties who had recovered from COVID-19. The sequencing sample was made of peripheral blood. The chain carries TRBV15 and TRBJ2-7; TRBD2 matches at 7 bases. The CDR3 reads CATSRDGGDEQYF. Written as DNA, the CDR3 is TGTGCCACCAGCAGAGATGGGGGGGACGAGCAGTACTTC.